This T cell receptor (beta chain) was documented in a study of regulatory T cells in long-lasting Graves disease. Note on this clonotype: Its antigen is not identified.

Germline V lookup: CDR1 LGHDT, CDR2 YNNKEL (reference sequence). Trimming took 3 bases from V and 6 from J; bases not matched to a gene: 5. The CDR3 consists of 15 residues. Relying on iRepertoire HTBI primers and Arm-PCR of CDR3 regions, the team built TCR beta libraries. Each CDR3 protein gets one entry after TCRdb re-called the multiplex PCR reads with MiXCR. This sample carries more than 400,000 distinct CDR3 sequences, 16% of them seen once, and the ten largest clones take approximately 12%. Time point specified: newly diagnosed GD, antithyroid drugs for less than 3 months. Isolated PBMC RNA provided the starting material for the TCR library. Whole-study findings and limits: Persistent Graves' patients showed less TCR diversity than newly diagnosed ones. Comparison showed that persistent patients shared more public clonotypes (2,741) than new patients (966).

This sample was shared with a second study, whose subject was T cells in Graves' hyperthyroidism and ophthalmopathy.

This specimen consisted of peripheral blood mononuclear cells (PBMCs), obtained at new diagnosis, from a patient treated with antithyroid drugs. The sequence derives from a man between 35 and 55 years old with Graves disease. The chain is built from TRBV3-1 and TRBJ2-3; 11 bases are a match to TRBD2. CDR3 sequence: CASSHLAGGGDTQYF. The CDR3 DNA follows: TGTGCCAGCAGCCATCTAGCGGGAGGCGGCGATACGCAGTATTTT.